A single sample is the source of the 13 T cell receptor beta chains below, sequenced in a study of blood T cell repertoires in COVID-19. Measured with immunoSEQ multiplex PCR; TCRdb has only the in-frame clones, and not every one. This table has 160,000 or so clones, roughly 82% appearing once. Material: peripheral blood. Receptor source: a woman between 45 and 65 years old with acute or convalescent COVID-19.

The chain has TRBV6-6 and TRBJ1-1; D is possibly TRBD1 (6 bases). CDR3 size: 13 residues. CDR1 and CDR2 from the germline V gene are MNHNY and SVGAGI (reference sequence). V was clipped by 7 bases and J by 4 bases, with 13 bases between them. In DNA, the CDR3 is TGTGCCAGCACCTTGGGACAATTCACTGAAGCTTTCTTT. Amino acids: CASTLGQFTEAFF.

The chain couples TRBV6-2 or TRBV6-3 to TRBJ2-7; 14 bases align to TRBD2. Losses at the gene ends were 5 bases for V and 3 bases for J; bases not matched to a gene: 6. Germline V gives CDR1 MNHEY, CDR2 SVGEGT. This CDR3 comprises 16 residues. CDR3 loop: CASSTRTSGGIYEQYF. CDR3 in DNA: TGTGCCAGCAGTACCAGGACTAGCGGGGGGATCTACGAGCAGTACTTC.

By its share, this clone is medium-sized (0.01 to 0.1%). V usage is TRBV7-2 and J usage is TRBJ2-1, with D perhaps matching TRBD1 (6 bases). CDR1 and CDR2 (germline): SGHTA, FQGNSA. The CDR3 extends over 13 amino acids. Trimming took 5 bases from V and 7 from J, leaving 12 bases between them. CDR3 in amino acids: CASSPRTENEQFF. The CDR3 DNA reads as TGTGCCAGCAGCCCACGGACAGAGAATGAGCAGTTCTTC.

This sequence joins TRBV2 and TRBJ1-6; 8 nucleotides align to TRBD1. Germline loops: CDR1 SNHLY, CDR2 FYNNEI. CDR3 size: 18 residues. With 2 bases clipped from V and 9 bases from J, the junction kept 15 bases outside the gene matches. Written as DNA, the CDR3 is TGTGCCAGCAGTGAATCTCGGCAGGGGGCTGCTGGGGGTTCACCCCTCCACTTT. Translation gives CASSESRQGAAGGSPLHF.

This clone was seen a few times. The genes are TRBV12-5 and TRBJ1-1; TRBD1 matches at 8 bases. This CDR3 spans 14 amino acids. With V trimmed by 5 bases and J by 3 bases, 5 bases remained unmatched. Germline CDR1 reads LGHNT; CDR2 reads FRNRAP. CDR3 residues: CASGPGGAYTEAFF. The CDR3 nucleotides are TGTGCTAGTGGTCCAGGGGGCGCGTACACTGAAGCTTTCTTT.

V gene TRBV28 combines with J gene TRBJ1-2; tentative D call: TRBD1 (6 bases). With 5 bases removed from V and 4 bases from J, the gap between germline ends came to 11 bases. CDR1 and CDR2 from the germline V gene are MDHEN and SYDVKM. This CDR3 spans 13 amino acids. The CDR3, as DNA: TGTGCCAGCAGTGTCACGGACAGCTATGGCTACACCTTC. Translating gives CASSVTDSYGYTF.

The chain is built from TRBV7-9 and TRBJ1-5, with D tentatively TRBD1 (6 bases). V lost 0 bases and J lost 2, with 20 bases in between. The germline CDR1 and CDR2 sequences are SEHNR and FQNEAQ (reference sequence). The CDR3 consists of 19 residues. The CDR3 is CASSLAPSQGRTGNQPQHF. The CDR3 nucleotides are TGTGCCAGCAGCTTAGCCCCATCGCAGGGGCGCACGGGCAATCAGCCCCAGCATTTT.

V usage is TRBV7-8 and J usage is TRBJ2-7, with a weak D call TRBD1 (6 bases). V was cut by 3 bases and J by 0 bases, with 12 bases left in between. Looked up from germline, CDR1 is SGHVS and CDR2 is FQNEAQ. The CDR3 is 15 amino acids. Here the CDR3 DNA reads TGTGCCAGCAGCTTGGACAGCTCCCTCTCCTACGAGCAGTACTTC. The encoded protein is CASSLDSSLSYEQYF. Full variable domain (rest looked up from reference TRBV7-8 and TRBJ2-7): GAGVSQSPRYKVAKRGQDVALRCDPISGHVSLFWYQQALGQGPEFLTYFQNEAQLDKSGLPSDRFFAERPEGSVSTLKIQRTQQEDSAVYLCASSLDSSLSYEQYFGPGTRLTVT.

This clone turned up a few times. This CDR3 is CASTSSGLAGGANTGELFF. DNA for the CDR3: TGTGCCAGTACCTCTAGCGGGCTAGCGGGGGGTGCGAACACCGGGGAGCTGTTTTTT. This chain uses TRBV19 with TRBJ2-2; 11 bases map to TRBD2. Trimming at V came to 7 bases and at J to 0 bases, leaving 13 bases not matched to a gene. Per the germline V gene, CDR1 is LNHDA and CDR2 is SQIVND (reference sequence). This CDR3 has 19 amino acids.

The chain joins TRBV29-1 to TRBJ2-7, with 8 nucleotides matching TRBD1. The CDR3 has 14 residues. The J segment lost 2 bases and the V segment lost 6 bases, leaving 9 bases of the junction unmatched. CDR1 and CDR2 from the germline V gene are SQVTM and ANQGSEA. CDR3 in amino acids: CSVPGTGGAYEQYF. The CDR3, as DNA: TGCAGCGTCCCCGGGACAGGCGGGGCCTACGAGCAGTACTTC.

This sequence joins TRBV7-8 and TRBJ2-7; D is possibly TRBD2 (7 bases). V was cut by 0 bases and J by 3 bases, with 12 bases left in between. The germline gives CDR1 SGHVS, CDR2 FQNEAQ. This CDR3 has 15 amino acids. The CDR3 nucleotides read TGTGCCAGCAGCTTAGCGCGGGGGCCTAGCTACGAGCAGTACTTC. Translation: CASSLARGPSYEQYF.

This clone was detected once. The chain recombines TRBV7-9 with TRBJ2-3; D not resolved. Trimming took off 2 bases at V and 1 base at J, with 13 bases between the two ends. Per germline, CDR1 SEHNR and CDR2 FQNEAQ (reference sequence). This CDR3 comprises 16 residues. Written as DNA, the CDR3 is TGTGCCAGCAGCTTACTAACCGAAATCCGCACAGATACGCAGTATTTT. Encoded protein: CASSLLTEIRTDTQYF.

This chain connects TRBV27 to TRBJ2-7; 9 bases are a match to TRBD1. CDR1 is MNHEY, CDR2 SMNVEV, per germline (reference sequence). J lost 2 bases, V lost 5 bases, and 4 bases had no gene match. The CDR3 has 14 amino acids. This CDR3 is CASSLWTGAYEQYF. The CDR3 coding sequence is TGTGCCAGCAGTCTCTGGACAGGGGCCTACGAGCAGTACTTC.